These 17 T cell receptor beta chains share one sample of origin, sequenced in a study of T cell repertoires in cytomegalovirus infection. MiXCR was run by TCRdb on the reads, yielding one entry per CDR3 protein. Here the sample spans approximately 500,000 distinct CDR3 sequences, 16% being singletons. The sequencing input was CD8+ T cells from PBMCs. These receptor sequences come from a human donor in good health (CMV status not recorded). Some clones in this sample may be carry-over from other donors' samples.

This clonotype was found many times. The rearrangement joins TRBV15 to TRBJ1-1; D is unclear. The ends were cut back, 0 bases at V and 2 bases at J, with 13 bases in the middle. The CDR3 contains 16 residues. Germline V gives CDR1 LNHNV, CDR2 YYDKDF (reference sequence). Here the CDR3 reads CATSRDYRGSNTEAFF. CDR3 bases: TGTGCCACCAGCAGAGATTATCGGGGATCCAACACTGAAGCTTTCTTT.

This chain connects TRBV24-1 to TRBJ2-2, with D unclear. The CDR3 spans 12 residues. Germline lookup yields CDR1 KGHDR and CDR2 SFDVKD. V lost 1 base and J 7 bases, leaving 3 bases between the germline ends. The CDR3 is CATSDFNGELFF. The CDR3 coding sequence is TGTGCCACCAGTGATTTTAACGGGGAGCTGTTTTTT.

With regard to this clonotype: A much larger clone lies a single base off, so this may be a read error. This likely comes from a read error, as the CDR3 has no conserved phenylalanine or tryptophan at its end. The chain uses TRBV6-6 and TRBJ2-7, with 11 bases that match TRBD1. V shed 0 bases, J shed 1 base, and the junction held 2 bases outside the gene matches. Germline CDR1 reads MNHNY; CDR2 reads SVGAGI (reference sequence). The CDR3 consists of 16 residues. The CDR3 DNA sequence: TGTGCCAGCAGTTACTCGGGACAGGGGGTATCCTACGAGCAGTACTTA. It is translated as CASSYSGQGVSYEQYL.

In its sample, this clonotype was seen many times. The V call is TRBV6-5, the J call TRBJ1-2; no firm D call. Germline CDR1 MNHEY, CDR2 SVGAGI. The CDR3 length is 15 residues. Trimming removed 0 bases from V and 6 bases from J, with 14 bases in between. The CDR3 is CASSYSGGYRDGYTF. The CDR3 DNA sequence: TGTGCCAGCAGTTACTCGGGAGGGTATCGCGATGGCTACACCTTC.

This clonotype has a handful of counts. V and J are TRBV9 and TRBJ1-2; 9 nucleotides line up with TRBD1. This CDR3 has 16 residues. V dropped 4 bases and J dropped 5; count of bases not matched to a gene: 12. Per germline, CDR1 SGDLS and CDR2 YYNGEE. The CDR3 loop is CASSPGPGTGYYGYTF. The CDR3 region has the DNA TGTGCCAGCAGCCCGGGCCCCGGGACAGGGTATTATGGCTACACCTTC.

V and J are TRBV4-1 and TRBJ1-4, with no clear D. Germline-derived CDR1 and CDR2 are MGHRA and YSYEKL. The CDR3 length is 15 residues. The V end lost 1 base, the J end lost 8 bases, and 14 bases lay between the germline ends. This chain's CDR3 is CASSQVQGSREKLFF. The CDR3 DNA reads TGCGCCAGCAGCCAAGTGCAAGGTTCACGGGAAAAACTGTTTTTT.

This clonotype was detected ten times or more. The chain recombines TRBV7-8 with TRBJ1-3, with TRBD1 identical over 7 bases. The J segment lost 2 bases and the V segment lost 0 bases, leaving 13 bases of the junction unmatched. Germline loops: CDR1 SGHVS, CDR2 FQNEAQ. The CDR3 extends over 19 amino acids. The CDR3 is CASSLAYRQGGWAGNTIYF. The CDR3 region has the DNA TGTGCCAGCAGCTTAGCATACCGACAGGGCGGGTGGGCTGGAAACACCATATATTTT.

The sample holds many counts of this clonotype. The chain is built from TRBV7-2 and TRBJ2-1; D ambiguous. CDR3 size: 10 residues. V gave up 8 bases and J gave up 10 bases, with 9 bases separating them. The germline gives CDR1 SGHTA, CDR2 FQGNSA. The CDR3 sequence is CASGSTEQFF. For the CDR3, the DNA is TGTGCCAGCGGTTCGACAGAGCAGTTCTTC.

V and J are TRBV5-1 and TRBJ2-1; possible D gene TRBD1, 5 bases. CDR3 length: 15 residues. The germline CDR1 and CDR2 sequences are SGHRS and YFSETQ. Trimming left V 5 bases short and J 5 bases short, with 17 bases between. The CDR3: CASRVVQGANNEQFF. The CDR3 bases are TGCGCCAGCAGAGTCGTCCAGGGTGCCAACAATGAGCAGTTCTTC.

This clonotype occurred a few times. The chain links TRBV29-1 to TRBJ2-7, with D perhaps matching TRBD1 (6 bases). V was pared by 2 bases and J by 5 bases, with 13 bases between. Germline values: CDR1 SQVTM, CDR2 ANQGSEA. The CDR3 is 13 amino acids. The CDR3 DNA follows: TGCAGCGTTGAAACCGGCAGGGGAGACGAGCAGTACTTC. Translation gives CSVETGRGDEQYF.

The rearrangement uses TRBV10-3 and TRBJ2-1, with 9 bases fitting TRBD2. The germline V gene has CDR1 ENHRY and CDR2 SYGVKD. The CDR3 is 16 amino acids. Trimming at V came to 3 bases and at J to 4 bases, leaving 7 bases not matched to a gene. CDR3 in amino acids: CAISEAAGGVYNEQFF. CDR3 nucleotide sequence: TGTGCCATCAGTGAAGCAGCGGGAGGCGTTTACAATGAGCAGTTCTTC.

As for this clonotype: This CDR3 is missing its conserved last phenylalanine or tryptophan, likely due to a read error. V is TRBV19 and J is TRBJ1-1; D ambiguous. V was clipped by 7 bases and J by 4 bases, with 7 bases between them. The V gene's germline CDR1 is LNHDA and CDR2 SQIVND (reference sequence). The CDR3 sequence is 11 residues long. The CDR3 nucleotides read TGTGCCAGTATTAAGGGCACTGAAGCTTTCGTT. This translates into CASIKGTEAFV.

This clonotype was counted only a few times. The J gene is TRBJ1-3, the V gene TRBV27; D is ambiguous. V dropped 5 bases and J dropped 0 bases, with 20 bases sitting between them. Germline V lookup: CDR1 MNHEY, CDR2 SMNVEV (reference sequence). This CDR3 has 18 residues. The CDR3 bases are TGTGCCAGCAGTCGACTTTCCGACTTGTTCGACTCTGGAAACACCATATATTTT. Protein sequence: CASSRLSDLFDSGNTIYF.

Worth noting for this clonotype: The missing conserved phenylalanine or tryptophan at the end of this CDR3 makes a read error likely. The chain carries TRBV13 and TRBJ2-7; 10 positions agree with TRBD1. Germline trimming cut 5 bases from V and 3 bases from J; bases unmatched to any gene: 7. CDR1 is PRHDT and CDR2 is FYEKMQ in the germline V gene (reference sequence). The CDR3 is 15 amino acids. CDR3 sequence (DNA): TGTGCCAGCAGCCCAACCGGGACAGGGGTCTACGAGCAGTACTTA. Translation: CASSPTGTGVYEQYL.

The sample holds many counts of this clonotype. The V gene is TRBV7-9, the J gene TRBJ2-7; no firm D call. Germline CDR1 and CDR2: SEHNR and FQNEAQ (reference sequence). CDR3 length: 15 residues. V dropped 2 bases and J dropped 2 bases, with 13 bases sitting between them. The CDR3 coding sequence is TGTGCCAGCAGCTTACCGGGCCACATTGCCTACGAGCAGTACTTC. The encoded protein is CASSLPGHIAYEQYF.

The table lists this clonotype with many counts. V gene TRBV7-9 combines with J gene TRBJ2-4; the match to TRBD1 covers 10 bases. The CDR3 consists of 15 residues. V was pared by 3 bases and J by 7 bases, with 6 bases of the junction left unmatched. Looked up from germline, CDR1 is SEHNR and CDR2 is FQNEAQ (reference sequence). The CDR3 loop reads CASSLGQGLSNIQYF. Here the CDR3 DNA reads TGTGCCAGCAGCTTGGGACAGGGGCTATCCAACATTCAGTACTTC.

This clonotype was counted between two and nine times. The CDR3 reads CASSVPDYWVQGPNTEAFF. CDR3 sequence (DNA): TGTGCCAGCAGCGTCCCCGATTATTGGGTGCAGGGCCCGAACACTGAAGCTTTCTTT. V is TRBV9 and J is TRBJ1-1, with a tentative D call TRBD1 (5 bases). The CDR3 consists of 19 residues. CDR1 is SGDLS and CDR2 is YYNGEE in the germline V gene. The V gene lost 2 bases and the J gene lost 1 base, with 24 bases spanning the gap.